Presented here are 8 T cell receptor beta chains from one specimen sequenced in a study of cytomegalovirus exposure and HLA in healthy donors. Use of 60 Vbeta and 13 Jbeta primers characterized the PCR. Libraries were prepared by immunoSEQ multiplex PCR; TCRdb keeps only in-frame clonotypes and omits some of them. The sample records some 90,000 clones, around 78% being singletons. The sequenced sample was PBMCs. These TCRs come from a man aged 25-45 years in good health and CMV-seronegative.

The chain combines TRBV2 with TRBJ2-2, with TRBD2 matching 8 bases. Trimming removed 0 bases from V and 5 bases from J; junction bases left unmatched: 2. The CDR3 runs to 15 residues. Germline CDR1 and CDR2: SNHLY and FYNNEI. The CDR3: CASSEASGITGELFF. CDR3 bases: TGTGCCAGCAGTGAAGCTAGCGGGATTACCGGGGAGCTGTTTTTT.

The chain joins TRBV19 to TRBJ1-2; D perhaps matches TRBD1 (5 bases). CDR1 and CDR2 (germline): LNHDA, SQIVND (reference sequence). V lost 3 bases and J 4 bases, leaving 15 bases between the germline ends. This CDR3 has 15 amino acids. CDR3 region: CASSMRQGTGYGYTF. The DNA for the CDR3 is TGTGCCAGTAGTATGCGGCAGGGCACTGGCTATGGCTACACCTTC.

The chain combines TRBV5-6 with TRBJ1-5; D not resolved. The CDR3 has 14 amino acids. Looked up from germline, CDR1 is SGHDT and CDR2 is YYEEEE. V was clipped by 4 bases and J by 4 bases, with 12 bases between them. CDR3 sequence (DNA): TGTGCCAGCAGCGGTGGAGGAAGGAATCAGCCCCAGCATTTT. This gives the protein CASSGGGRNQPQHF. The complete variable domain, with remaining parts taken from reference TRBV5-6 and TRBJ1-5, reads DAGVTQSPTHLIKTRGQQVTLRCSPKSGHDTVSWYQQALGQGPQFIFQYYEEEERQRGNFPDRFSGHQFPNYSSELNVNALLLGDSALYLCASSGGGRNQPQHFGDGTRLSIL.

This clone was found a few times. The V and J genes are TRBV2 and TRBJ2-6; 11 nucleotides agree with TRBD1. Per the germline V gene, CDR1 is SNHLY and CDR2 is FYNNEI. The CDR3 consists of 18 residues. V lost 5 bases and J lost 2; bases outside the gene matches: 8. CDR3 sequence (DNA): TGTGCCAGCAGTCAGTGGACAGGGGGCCTTACTGGGGCCAACGTCCTGACTTTC. Translating it yields CASSQWTGGLTGANVLTF.

This chain uses TRBV5-6 with TRBJ2-7; perhaps TRBD2 as D (5 bases). Germline V lookup: CDR1 SGHDT, CDR2 YYEEEE. Trimming removed 7 bases at V and 3 bases at J, with 17 bases between. This CDR3 has 14 residues. DNA of the CDR3: TGTGCCAGCGCGTCGTACAGAGGGCTCTACGAGCAGTACTTC. Protein sequence: CASASYRGLYEQYF.

This chain connects TRBV27 to TRBJ1-5; TRBD1 matches 7 bases. The CDR3 sequence is 14 residues long. The V gene end was trimmed by 0 bases and the J gene end by 4 bases; junction bases not matched to a gene: 0. CDR1 is MNHEY and CDR2 is SMNVEV in the germline V gene (reference sequence). The chain's CDR3 is CASSLSRGNQPQHF. The CDR3 DNA reads as TGTGCCAGCAGTTTATCCAGGGGGAATCAGCCCCAGCATTTT.

The chain couples TRBV7-2 to TRBJ2-1; tentative D call: TRBD1 (5 bases). The CDR3 loop spans 17 amino acids. V was clipped by 1 base and J by 8 bases, with 21 bases between them. The germline V gene encodes CDR1 SGHTA and CDR2 FQGNSA. CDR3 region: CASSLEGLGAWGDEQFF. DNA for the CDR3: TGTGCCAGCAGCTTAGAAGGGCTTGGGGCCTGGGGCGATGAGCAGTTCTTC.

V usage is TRBV6-6 and J usage is TRBJ1-3; 9 bases agree with TRBD1. V lost 4 bases and J lost 1; bases outside the gene matches: 2. This CDR3 comprises 15 residues. The germline V gene encodes CDR1 MNHNY and CDR2 SVGAGI (reference sequence). The DNA for the CDR3 is TGTGCCAGCAGTTGGGACAGGGTATCTGGAAACACCATATATTTT. It is translated as CASSWDRVSGNTIYF.